These T cell receptor beta chains were read from a single sample in a study of T-cell reconstitution after alpha-beta-depleted transplantation in children. Each CDR3 protein gets one entry after TCRdb re-called the PCR reads with MiXCR. In the table there are a few hundred thousand distinct CDR3 sequences, 15% to 20% of which are singletons. The sample in question was PBMCs, mostly from graft donor cells, obtained 360 days after TCRalphabeta/CD19-depleted stem cell transplant. Every receptor here comes from a boy in the first two years of life who had a stem cell transplant for Wiskott-Aldrich syndrome, so the T cells may come from the graft donor. CDR3s include the opening cysteine and the closing phenylalanine or tryptophan.

v_call	j_call	cdr3_aa
TRBV7-2	TRBJ2-3	CASSLVAGISDTQYF
TRBV11-2	TRBJ2-3	CASSLGGTVTDTQYF
TRBV27	TRBJ1-6	CASSFYPGTGRGSPLHF
TRBV29-1	TRBJ2-1	CSVCTRTSGRAYRDEQFF
TRBV12-3/TRBV12-4	TRBJ1-2	CASSFGTGYGYTF
TRBV7-9	TRBJ2-4	CASSHRTDTNIQYF
TRBV15	TRBJ1-1	CATSPPTGDTEAFF
TRBV7-9	TRBJ2-2	CASSLFRQAGELFF
TRBV7-9	TRBJ2-5	CASSTLFGLETQYF
TRBV12-3/TRBV12-4	TRBJ2-4	CASSLGQGWHIQYF
TRBV7-9	TRBJ2-7	CASNPGHAGKEYF
TRBV15	TRBJ2-7	CATSRKTGGLTYEQYF
TRBV4-1	TRBJ2-7	CASSQFAGALPGEQYF
TRBV9	TRBJ2-5	CASSVGDRGRETQYF
TRBV5-1	TRBJ1-1	CASSLEGGLGAFF
TRBV24-1	TRBJ2-1	CATSDPPADRKIF
TRBV6-2/TRBV6-3	TRBJ2-5	CASSLLASETQYF
TRBV12-3/TRBV12-4	TRBJ1-2	CASSFSRSSVGGYTF
TRBV3-1	TRBJ2-3	CASSQYRGTDTQYF
TRBV7-6	TRBJ1-6	CASSLDTSYNSPLHF
TRBV5-6	TRBJ2-6	CASRRGTSSGANVLTF
TRBV6-5	TRBJ2-5	CASSYSKTQYF
TRBV28	TRBJ1-1	CASSRLGDTEAFF
TRBV5-6	TRBJ1-1	CASSLGSPRNTEAFF
TRBV6-1	TRBJ1-5	CASKPPGAANQPQHF
TRBV6-5	TRBJ2-7	CASSYAVGTYEQYF
TRBV5-1	TRBJ2-7	CASGQGPSYEQYF
TRBV29-1	TRBJ1-3	CSVGGLPGNTIYF